These 19 T cell receptor beta chains originate from one sample sequenced in a study of blood T cell repertoires in COVID-19. Data came from immunoSEQ multiplex PCR; TCRdb stores just in-frame clones and leaves some out. The table shows approximately 88,000 clones, with around three quarters occurring only once. Input material: peripheral blood. The receptor source for this set is a woman over 75 with acute or convalescent COVID-19.

The CDR3 loop is CASSGSSGANVLTF. CDR3 nucleotides: TGCGCCAGCAGTGGTAGCTCTGGGGCCAACGTCCTGACTTTC. V is TRBV5-1 and J is TRBJ2-6; D gene uncertain. The CDR3 has 14 amino acids. Germline-derived CDR1 and CDR2 are SGHRS and YFSETQ. The germline V and J ends were trimmed by 5 bases and 0 bases, with 6 bases remaining between them.

CDR3 coding DNA: TGTGCCAGTACGGACAGGTGGGGGTACAATGAGCAGTTCTTC. Its protein is CASTDRWGYNEQFF. The rearrangement uses TRBV19 and TRBJ2-1; the match to TRBD1 covers 7 bases. CDR3 size: 14 residues. The germline V gene encodes CDR1 LNHDA and CDR2 SQIVND (reference sequence). V trimming: 7 bases; J trimming: 4 bases; junction bases outside the gene matches: 7.

The chain joins TRBV2 to TRBJ1-2; D unresolved. The length of the CDR3 is 12 residues. The germline V gene encodes CDR1 SNHLY and CDR2 FYNNEI. V was trimmed by 2 bases and J by 5 bases, leaving 6 bases between them. The CDR3 loop reads CASSESGYGYTF. CDR3 in DNA: TGTGCCAGCAGTGAATCAGGTTATGGCTACACCTTC.

The rearrangement joins TRBV7-2 to TRBJ2-1; the D gene is possibly TRBD2 (7 bases). Trimming took off 5 bases at V and 5 bases at J, with 19 bases between the two ends. Germline V lookup: CDR1 SGHTA, CDR2 FQGNSA. The CDR3 runs to 16 residues. The CDR3 DNA reads TGTGCCAGCAGCCCCAGTCCGGCGGGGGCGAACAATGAGCAGTTCTTC. Amino acids: CASSPSPAGANNEQFF.

This clone was picked up one time. This CDR3 reads CASSLAPAGETQYF. As DNA, the CDR3 is TGTGCCAGCAGCTTGGCACCCGCGGGAGAGACCCAGTACTTC. V usage is TRBV5-4 and J usage is TRBJ2-5, with a possible D match to TRBD2 (5 bases). The CDR3 length is 14 residues. Germline V gene data show CDR1 as SGHNT and CDR2 as YYREEE (reference sequence). Deletions cut 0 bases from V and 4 bases from J, with 10 bases between.

The rearrangement uses TRBV7-3 and TRBJ2-1, with a tentative D call TRBD1 (6 bases). CDR1 and CDR2 from the germline V gene are SGHTA and FQGTGA. There are 17 residues in the CDR3. Trimming stripped 5 bases from V and 1 base from J, with 18 bases between. CDR3: CASSPVGAQKSYNEQFF. Written as DNA, the CDR3 is TGTGCCAGCAGCCCGGTGGGGGCCCAAAAGTCCTACAATGAGCAGTTCTTC.

This chain uses TRBV5-4 with TRBJ2-2; TRBD2 aligns across 7 bases. J was trimmed by 4 bases and V by 0 bases; bases with no gene match: 6. The CDR3 spans 16 residues. Germline assignment: CDR1 SGHNT and CDR2 YYREEE (reference sequence). The CDR3 loop is CASSLVAGAGTGELFF. In nucleotides, the CDR3 is TGTGCCAGCAGCTTGGTGGCGGGAGCGGGCACCGGGGAGCTGTTTTTT. Full variable domain (rest looked up from reference TRBV5-4 and TRBJ2-2): ETGVTQSPTHLIKTRGQQVTLRCSSQSGHNTVSWYQQALGQGPQFIFQYYREEENGRGNFPPRFSGLQFPNYSSELNVNALELDDSALYLCASSLVAGAGTGELFFGEGSRLTVL.

This chain connects TRBV7-9 to TRBJ2-7; D may be TRBD2 (6 bases). This CDR3 region has 15 residues. Germline-derived CDR1 and CDR2 are SEHNR and FQNEAQ (reference sequence). Trimming stripped 8 bases from V and 0 bases from J, with 17 bases between. CDR3 coding DNA: TGTGCCAGCGGGGAAATTGGGACTCCCTCCTACGAGCAGTACTTC. Its translation: CASGEIGTPSYEQYF. Supplemented by reference TRBV7-9 and TRBJ2-7, the full variable domain reads DTGVSQNPRHKITKRGQNVTFRCDPISEHNRLYWYRQTLGQGPEFLTYFQNEAQLEKSRLLSDRFSAERPKGSFSTLEIQRTEQGDSAMYLCASGEIGTPSYEQYFGPGTRLTVT.

The rearrangement uses TRBV29-1 and TRBJ2-2; the match to TRBD2 covers 8 bases. The CDR3 consists of 14 residues. Germline CDR1 reads SQVTM; CDR2 reads ANQGSEA. After removal of 4 bases from V and 2 bases from J, the junction contained 3 bases not matched to a gene. CDR3 bases: TGCAGCGTTGCGGGGGGGGTTAACACCGGGGAGCTGTTTTTT. Protein product: CSVAGGVNTGELFF.

This clone was counted only a few times. Written as DNA, the CDR3 is TGTGCCAGTAGTATCGGAGGACAGGGACGCAATCAGCCCCAGCATTTT. It specifies CASSIGGQGRNQPQHF. The chain employs TRBV19 and TRBJ1-5, with 8 bases fitting TRBD1. The CDR3 loop spans 16 amino acids. The J segment lost 2 bases and the V segment lost 3 bases, leaving 6 bases of the junction unmatched. CDR1 and CDR2 from the germline V gene are LNHDA and SQIVND (reference sequence).

This sequence joins TRBV11-2 and TRBJ1-6; D unresolved. This CDR3 comprises 14 residues. The germline V and J ends were trimmed by 5 bases and 3 bases, with 8 bases remaining between them. Germline V gives CDR1 SGHAT, CDR2 FQNNGV. The CDR3 DNA sequence: TGTGCCAGCAGCCCAGTTGTCTATAATTCACCCCTCCACTTT. Translation: CASSPVVYNSPLHF. Using reference TRBV11-2 and TRBJ1-6 for the parts outside the CDR3, the full variable domain is EAGVAQSPRYKIIEKRQSVAFWCNPISGHATLYWYQQILGQGPKLLIQFQNNGVVDDSQLPKDRFSAERLKGVDSTLKIQPAKLEDSAVYLCASSPVVYNSPLHFGNGTRLTVT.

The sample holds a few counts of this clone. The chain recombines TRBV15 with TRBJ1-6; perhaps TRBD1 as D (6 bases). Germline assignment: CDR1 LNHNV and CDR2 YYDKDF (reference sequence). This CDR3 has 16 amino acids. The V gene lost 5 bases and the J gene lost 7 bases, with 18 bases spanning the gap. The CDR3 sequence: CATSRVARGKNSPLHF. CDR3 bases: TGTGCCACCAGCCGCGTGGCGAGGGGGAAAAATTCACCCCTCCACTTT.

The chain joins TRBV5-6 to TRBJ1-6, with 9 nucleotides matching TRBD1. V lost 4 bases and J lost 10; bases outside the gene matches: 9. The CDR3 extends over 15 amino acids. Germline V CDR1 and CDR2: SGHDT, YYEEEE. CDR3 protein: CASSLLRDRDSPLHF. The CDR3 DNA follows: TGTGCCAGCAGCCTCCTTCGGGACAGGGACTCACCCCTCCACTTT.

V usage is TRBV12-3 or TRBV12-4 and J usage is TRBJ2-5; unclear D gene. The V end lost 6 bases, the J end lost 9 bases, and 11 bases lay between the germline ends. This CDR3 has 11 amino acids. CDR3 protein: CASSPGISQYF. The DNA for the CDR3 is TGTGCCAGCAGCCCAGGTATATCCCAGTACTTC.

The gene calls are TRBV2 and TRBJ1-5; 9 bases fit TRBD1. The junction had 9 bases not matched to a gene; V was cut back by 7 bases and J by 5 bases. There are 15 residues in the CDR3. Germline assignment: CDR1 SNHLY and CDR2 FYNNEI. The CDR3 DNA sequence: TGTGCCAGCAAAGGAACAGGGGGCCGGGATCAGCCCCAGCATTTT. Its protein product is CASKGTGGRDQPQHF.

The chain is built from TRBV7-2 and TRBJ1-2; possibly TRBD1 for D (6 bases). V was clipped by 2 bases and J by 7 bases, with 20 bases between them. This CDR3 spans 16 amino acids. Germline V lookup: CDR1 SGHTA, CDR2 FQGNSA. CDR3 in amino acids: CASSLSGAGTRSGYTF. Here the CDR3 DNA reads TGTGCCAGCAGCTTATCAGGGGCAGGGACCAGAAGTGGCTACACCTTC.

J is TRBJ1-3 and V is TRBV11-1; D unclear. The CDR3 covers 13 residues. Germline V CDR1 and CDR2: SGHAT, FQDESV (reference sequence). Between the trimmed V and J ends, which lost 2 bases and 1 base, there was a span of 3 bases. CDR3 sequence: CASSLPSGNTIYF. The CDR3 coding sequence is TGTGCCAGCAGCTTACCATCTGGAAACACCATATATTTT.

This chain connects TRBV30 to TRBJ2-3; possible D gene TRBD2, 6 bases. The germline CDR1 and CDR2 sequences are GTSNPN and SVGIG (reference sequence). Trimming took 0 bases from V and 4 from J, leaving 8 bases between them. The length of the CDR3 is 13 residues. The CDR3 region has the DNA TGTGCCTGGAGTGTAAGGAGGGCAGATACGCAGTATTTT. Translating it yields CAWSVRRADTQYF.

The chain employs TRBV11-2 and TRBJ1-3; D not certain. From germline, CDR1 is SGHAT and CDR2 FQNNGV. Trimming left V 5 bases short and J 7 bases short, with 15 bases between. CDR3 length: 14 amino acids. CDR3 DNA: TGTGCCAGCAGCGTCTCTTCGGGTGCTAACACCATATATTTT. Protein product: CASSVSSGANTIYF.